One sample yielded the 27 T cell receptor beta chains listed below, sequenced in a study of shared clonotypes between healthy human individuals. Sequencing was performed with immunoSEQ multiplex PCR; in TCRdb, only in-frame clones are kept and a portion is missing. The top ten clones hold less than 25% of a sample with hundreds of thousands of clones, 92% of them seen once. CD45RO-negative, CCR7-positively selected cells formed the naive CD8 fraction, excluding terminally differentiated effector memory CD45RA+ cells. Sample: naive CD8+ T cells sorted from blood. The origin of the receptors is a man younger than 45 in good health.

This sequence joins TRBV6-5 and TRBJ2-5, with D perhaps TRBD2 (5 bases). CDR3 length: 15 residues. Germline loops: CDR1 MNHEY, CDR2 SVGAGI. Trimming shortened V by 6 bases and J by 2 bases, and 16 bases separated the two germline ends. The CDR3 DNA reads TGTGCCAGCAGCGACATCAATGGACTGCAAGAGACCCAGTACTTC. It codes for CASSDINGLQETQYF.

This chain's CDR3 is CASSLETLAYEQYF. The CDR3, as DNA: TGCGCCAGCAGCTTGGAGACACTAGCCTACGAGCAGTACTTC. The chain employs TRBV5-1 and TRBJ2-7; D may be TRBD2 (5 bases). This CDR3 is built from 14 residues. V was trimmed by 0 bases and J by 2 bases, leaving 9 bases between them. Germline lookup yields CDR1 SGHRS and CDR2 YFSETQ.

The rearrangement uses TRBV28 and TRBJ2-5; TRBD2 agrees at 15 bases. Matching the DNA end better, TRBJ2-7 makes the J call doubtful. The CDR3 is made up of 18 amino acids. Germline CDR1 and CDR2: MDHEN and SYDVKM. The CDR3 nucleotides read TGTGCCAGCAGTTCGGGACTAGCGGGAGGAGAACTCTCCTACGAGCAGTACTTC. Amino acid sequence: CASSSGLAGGELSYEQYF.

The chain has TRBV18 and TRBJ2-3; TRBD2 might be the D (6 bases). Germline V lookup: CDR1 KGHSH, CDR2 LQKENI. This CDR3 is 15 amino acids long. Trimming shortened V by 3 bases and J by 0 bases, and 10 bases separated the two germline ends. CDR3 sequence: CASSPVDYSTDTQYF. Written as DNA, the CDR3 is TGTGCCAGCTCACCGGTGGACTATAGCACAGATACGCAGTATTTT.

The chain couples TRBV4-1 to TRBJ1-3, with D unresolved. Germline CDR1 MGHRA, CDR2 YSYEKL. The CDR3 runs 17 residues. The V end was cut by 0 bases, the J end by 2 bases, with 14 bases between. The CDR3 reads CASSQEAVRSPGNTIYF. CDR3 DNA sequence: TGCGCCAGCAGCCAAGAAGCCGTACGGAGCCCTGGAAACACCATATATTTT.

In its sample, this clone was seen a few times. CDR3 DNA sequence: TGTGCCAGCAGCCCGAACTATGGCTACACCTTC. Residues: CASSPNYGYTF. This chain uses TRBV5-5 with TRBJ1-2, with D uncertain. This CDR3 comprises 11 residues. In germline, CDR1 is SGHKS, CDR2 YYEKEE (reference sequence). V shed 4 bases and J shed 2 bases, with 3 bases lying between them.

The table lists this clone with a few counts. CDR3 region: CASSARRVSGEQYF. DNA of the CDR3: TGTGCCAGCAGCGCCCGCCGGGTCTCGGGAGAGCAGTACTTC. The rearrangement joins TRBV9 to TRBJ2-7, with D tentatively TRBD2 (5 bases). CDR1 SGDLS and CDR2 YYNGEE come from the germline V gene. The CDR3 is 14 amino acids. Trimming removed 3 bases from V and 7 bases from J, with 17 bases in between. Variable domain in full (rest from reference TRBV9 and TRBJ2-7): DSGVTQTPKHLITATGQRVTLRCSPRSGDLSVYWYQQSLDQGLQFLIQYYNGEERAKGNILERFSAQQFPDLHSELNLSSLELGDSALYFCASSARRVSGEQYFGPGTRLTVT.

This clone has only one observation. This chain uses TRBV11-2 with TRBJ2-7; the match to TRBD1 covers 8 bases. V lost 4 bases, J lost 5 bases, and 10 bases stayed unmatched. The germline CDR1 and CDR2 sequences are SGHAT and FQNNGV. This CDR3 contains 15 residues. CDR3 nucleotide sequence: TGTGCCAGCAGCTCCTACCTGGACAGGGAACACGAGCAGTACTTC. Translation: CASSSYLDREHEQYF.

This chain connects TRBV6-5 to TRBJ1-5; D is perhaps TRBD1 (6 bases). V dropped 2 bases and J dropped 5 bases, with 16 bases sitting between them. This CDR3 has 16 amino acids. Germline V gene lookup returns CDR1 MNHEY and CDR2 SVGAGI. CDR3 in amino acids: CASSYRGRGRDQPQHF. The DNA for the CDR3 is TGTGCCAGCAGTTACAGGGGCAGGGGTCGAGATCAGCCCCAGCATTTT.

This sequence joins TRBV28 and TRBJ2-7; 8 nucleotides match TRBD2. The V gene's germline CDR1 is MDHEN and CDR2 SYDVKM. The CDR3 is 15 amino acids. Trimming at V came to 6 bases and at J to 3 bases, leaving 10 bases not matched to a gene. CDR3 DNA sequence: TGTGCCAGCAGAGAATCCCGCCGGGGGGGCTACGAGCAGTACTTC. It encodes CASRESRRGGYEQYF.

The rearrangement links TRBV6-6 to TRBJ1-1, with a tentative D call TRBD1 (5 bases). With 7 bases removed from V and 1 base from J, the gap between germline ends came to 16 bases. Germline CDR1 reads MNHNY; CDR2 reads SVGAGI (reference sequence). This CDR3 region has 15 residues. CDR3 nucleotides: TGTGCCAGCATCTTAGGGGAAGCTACGAACACTGAAGCTTTCTTT. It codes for CASILGEATNTEAFF.

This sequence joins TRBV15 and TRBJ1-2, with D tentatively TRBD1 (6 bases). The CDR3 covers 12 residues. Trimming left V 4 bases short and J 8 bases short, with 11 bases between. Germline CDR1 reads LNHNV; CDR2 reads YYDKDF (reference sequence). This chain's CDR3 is CATSTETGGYTF. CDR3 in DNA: TGTGCCACCAGCACAGAGACAGGAGGCTACACCTTC.

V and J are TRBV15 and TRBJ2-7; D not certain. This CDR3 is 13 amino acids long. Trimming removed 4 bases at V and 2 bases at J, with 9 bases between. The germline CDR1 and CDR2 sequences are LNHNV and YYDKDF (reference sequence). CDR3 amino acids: CATSKDPTYEQYF. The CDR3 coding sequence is TGTGCCACCAGCAAGGACCCCACCTACGAGCAGTACTTC.

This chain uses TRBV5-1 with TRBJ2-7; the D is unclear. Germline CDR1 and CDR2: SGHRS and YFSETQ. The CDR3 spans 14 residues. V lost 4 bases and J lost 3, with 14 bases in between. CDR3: CASSPLPGNYEQYF. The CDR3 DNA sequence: TGCGCCAGCAGCCCCTTGCCAGGTAACTACGAGCAGTACTTC. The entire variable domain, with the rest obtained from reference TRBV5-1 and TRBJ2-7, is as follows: KAGVTQTPRYLIKTRGQQVTLSCSPISGHRSVSWYQQTPGQGLQFLFEYFSETQRNKGNFPGRFSGRQFSNSRSEMNVSTLELGDSALYLCASSPLPGNYEQYFGPGTRLTVT.

CDR3 protein: CASSSSGYNEQFF. Here the CDR3 DNA reads TGTGCCAGCAGTTCTTCTGGATACAATGAGCAGTTCTTC. The rearrangement joins TRBV27 to TRBJ2-1; D is uncertain. Between the trimmed V and J ends, which lost 4 bases and 4 bases, there was a span of 8 bases. This CDR3 region has 13 residues. Germline V CDR1 and CDR2: MNHEY, SMNVEV (reference sequence).

The DNA of the CDR3 is TGTGCCAGCAGCTTAGAAGTATCGGATACGCAGTATTTT. This encodes CASSLEVSDTQYF. The J gene is TRBJ2-3, the V gene TRBV11-2, with D hard to call. This CDR3 contains 13 residues. Between the trimmed V and J ends, which lost 0 bases and 6 bases, there was a span of 7 bases. The germline V gene has CDR1 SGHAT and CDR2 FQNNGV.

In DNA, the CDR3 is TGTGCCAGCAGCCTGGGGCGGAGGGAGACCCAGTACTTC. It specifies CASSLGRRETQYF. This chain joins TRBV6-5 and TRBJ2-5; TRBD1 or TRBD2 may be the D gene (5 bases each). The CDR3 is 13 amino acids. Germline CDR1 MNHEY, CDR2 SVGAGI. The V end was cut by 6 bases, the J end by 5 bases, with 13 bases between.

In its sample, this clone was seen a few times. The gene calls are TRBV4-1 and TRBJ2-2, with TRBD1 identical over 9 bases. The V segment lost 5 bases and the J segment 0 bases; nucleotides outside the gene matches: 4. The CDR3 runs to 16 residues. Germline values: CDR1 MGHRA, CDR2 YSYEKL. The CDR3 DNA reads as TGCGCCAGCAGCACCCGACAGGGGGCGAACACCGGGGAGCTGTTTTTT. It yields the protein CASSTRQGANTGELFF.

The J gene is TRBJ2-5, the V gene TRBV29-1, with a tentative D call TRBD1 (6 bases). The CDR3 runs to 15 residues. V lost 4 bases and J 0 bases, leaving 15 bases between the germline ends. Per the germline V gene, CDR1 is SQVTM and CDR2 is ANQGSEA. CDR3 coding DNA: TGCAGCGTTGTATTGACCGGGGACAACCAAGAGACCCAGTACTTC. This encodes CSVVLTGDNQETQYF.

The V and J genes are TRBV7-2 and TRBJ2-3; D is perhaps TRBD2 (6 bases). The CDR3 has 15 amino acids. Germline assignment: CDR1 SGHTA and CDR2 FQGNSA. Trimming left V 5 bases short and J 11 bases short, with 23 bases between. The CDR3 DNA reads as TGTGCCAGCAGCCGTGGGGGGAACAGCGCACTGGGGCAGTATTTT. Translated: CASSRGGNSALGQYF.

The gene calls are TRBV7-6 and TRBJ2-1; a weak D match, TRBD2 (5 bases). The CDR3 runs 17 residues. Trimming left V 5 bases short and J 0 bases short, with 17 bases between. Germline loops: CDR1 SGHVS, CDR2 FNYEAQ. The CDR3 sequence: CASSPENGITSYNEQFF. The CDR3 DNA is TGTGCCAGCAGCCCAGAAAACGGGATCACCTCCTACAATGAGCAGTTCTTC.

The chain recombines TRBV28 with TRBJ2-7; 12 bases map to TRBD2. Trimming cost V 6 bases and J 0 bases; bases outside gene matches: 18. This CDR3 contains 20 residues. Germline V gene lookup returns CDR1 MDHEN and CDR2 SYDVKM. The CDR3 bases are TGTGCCAGCAGCCGGGAGCTAACTAGCGGGAGGATAAATTTCTCCTACGAGCAGTACTTC. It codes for CASSRELTSGRINFSYEQYF.

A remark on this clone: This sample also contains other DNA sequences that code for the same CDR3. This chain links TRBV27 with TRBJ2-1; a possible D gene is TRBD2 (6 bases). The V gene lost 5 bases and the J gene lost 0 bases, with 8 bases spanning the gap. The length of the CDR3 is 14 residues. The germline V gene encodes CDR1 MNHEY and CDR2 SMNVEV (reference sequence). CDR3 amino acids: CASSPGSSYNEQFF. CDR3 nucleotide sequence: TGTGCCAGCAGTCCCGGGAGCTCCTACAATGAGCAGTTCTTC.

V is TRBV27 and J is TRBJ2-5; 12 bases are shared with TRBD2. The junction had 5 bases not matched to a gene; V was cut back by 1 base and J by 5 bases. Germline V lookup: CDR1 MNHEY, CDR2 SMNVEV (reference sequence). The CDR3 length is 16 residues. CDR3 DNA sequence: TGTGCCAGCAGTTTATTGCCTAGCGGGAGGGTCGAGACCCAGTACTTC. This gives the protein CASSLLPSGRVETQYF.

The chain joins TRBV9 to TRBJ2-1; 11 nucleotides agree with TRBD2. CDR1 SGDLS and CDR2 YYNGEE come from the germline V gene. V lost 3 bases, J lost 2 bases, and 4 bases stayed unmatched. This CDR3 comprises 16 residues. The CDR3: CASSDSGRAPYNEQFF. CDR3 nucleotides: TGTGCCAGCAGCGATAGCGGGAGGGCACCCTACAATGAGCAGTTCTTC.

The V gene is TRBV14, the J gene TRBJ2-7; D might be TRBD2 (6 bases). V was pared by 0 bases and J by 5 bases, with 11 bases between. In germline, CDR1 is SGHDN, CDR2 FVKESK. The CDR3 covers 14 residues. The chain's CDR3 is CASSQETRDNEQYF. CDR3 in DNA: TGTGCCAGCAGCCAAGAGACTAGAGACAACGAGCAGTACTTC.

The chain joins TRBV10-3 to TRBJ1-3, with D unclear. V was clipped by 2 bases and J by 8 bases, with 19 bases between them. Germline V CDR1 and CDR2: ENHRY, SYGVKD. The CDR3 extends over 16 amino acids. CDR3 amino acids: CAISERNDKTRDTIYF. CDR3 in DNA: TGTGCCATCAGTGAGAGAAACGACAAGACTAGAGACACCATATATTTT.